The T cell receptor (beta chain) under discussion was sequenced for a study of T cell changes during pregnancy in multiple sclerosis. This clone was observed a single time. Profiled with immunoSEQ multiplex PCR; TCRdb holds only in-frame clones, not every one. The sample contains about 57,000 clones, 89% of which appear only once. Germline V lookup: CDR1 MGHRA, CDR2 YSYEKL. The CDR3 runs 13 residues. The V gene lost 2 bases and the J gene lost 4 bases, with 8 bases spanning the gap. This clonotype was sampled from a female donor with multiple sclerosis, enrolled in a pregnancy study. This specimen was peripheral blood, taken after pregnancy. The chain employs TRBV4-1 and TRBJ1-2; D gene uncertain. CDR3 region: CASSQSWAYGYTF. The CDR3 DNA reads as TGCGCCAGCAGCCAAAGCTGGGCCTATGGCTACACCTTC.